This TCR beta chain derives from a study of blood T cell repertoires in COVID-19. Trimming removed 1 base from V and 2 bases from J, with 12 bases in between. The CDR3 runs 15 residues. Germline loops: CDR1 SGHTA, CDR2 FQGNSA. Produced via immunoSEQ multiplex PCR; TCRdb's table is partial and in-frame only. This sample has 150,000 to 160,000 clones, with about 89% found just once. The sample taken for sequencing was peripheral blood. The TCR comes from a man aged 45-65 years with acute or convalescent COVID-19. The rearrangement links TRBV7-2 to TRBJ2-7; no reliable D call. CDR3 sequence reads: CASSLDAVAAYEQYV. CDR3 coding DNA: TGTGCCAGCAGCTTAGATGCGGTTGCGGCCTACGAGCAGTACGTC.